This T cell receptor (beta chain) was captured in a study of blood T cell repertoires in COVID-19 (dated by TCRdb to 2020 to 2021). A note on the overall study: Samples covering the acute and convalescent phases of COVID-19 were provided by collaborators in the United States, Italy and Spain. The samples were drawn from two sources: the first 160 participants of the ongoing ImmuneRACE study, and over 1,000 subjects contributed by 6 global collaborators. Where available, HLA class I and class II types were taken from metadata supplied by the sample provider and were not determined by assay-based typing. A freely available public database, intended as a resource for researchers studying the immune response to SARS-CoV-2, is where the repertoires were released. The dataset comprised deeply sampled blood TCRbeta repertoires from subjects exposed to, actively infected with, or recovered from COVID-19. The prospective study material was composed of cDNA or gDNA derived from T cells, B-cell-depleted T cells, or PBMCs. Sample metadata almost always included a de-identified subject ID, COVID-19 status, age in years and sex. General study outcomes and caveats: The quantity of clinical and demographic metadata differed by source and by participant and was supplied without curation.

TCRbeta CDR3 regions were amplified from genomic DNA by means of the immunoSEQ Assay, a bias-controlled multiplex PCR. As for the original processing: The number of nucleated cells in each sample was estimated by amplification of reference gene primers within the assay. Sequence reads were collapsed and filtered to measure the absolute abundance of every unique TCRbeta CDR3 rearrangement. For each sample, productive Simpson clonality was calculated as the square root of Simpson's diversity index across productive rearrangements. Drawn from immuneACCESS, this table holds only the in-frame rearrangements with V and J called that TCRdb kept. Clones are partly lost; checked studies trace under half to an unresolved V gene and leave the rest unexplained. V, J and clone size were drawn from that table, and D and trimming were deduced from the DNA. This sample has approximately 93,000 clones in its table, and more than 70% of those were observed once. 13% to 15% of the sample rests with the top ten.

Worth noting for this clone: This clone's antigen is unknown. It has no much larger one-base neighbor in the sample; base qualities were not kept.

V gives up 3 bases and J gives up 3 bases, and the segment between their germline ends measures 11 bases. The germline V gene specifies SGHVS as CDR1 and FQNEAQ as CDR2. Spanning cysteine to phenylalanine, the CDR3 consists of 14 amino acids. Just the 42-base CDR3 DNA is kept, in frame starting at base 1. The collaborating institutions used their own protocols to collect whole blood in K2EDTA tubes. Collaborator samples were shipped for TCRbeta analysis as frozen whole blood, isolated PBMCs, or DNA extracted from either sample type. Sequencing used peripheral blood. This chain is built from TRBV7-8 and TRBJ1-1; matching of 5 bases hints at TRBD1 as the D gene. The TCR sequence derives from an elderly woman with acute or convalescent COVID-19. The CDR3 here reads CASSFPGGDTEAFF. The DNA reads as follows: TGTGCCAGCAGCTTCCCGGGGGGGGACACTGAAGCTTTCTTT.